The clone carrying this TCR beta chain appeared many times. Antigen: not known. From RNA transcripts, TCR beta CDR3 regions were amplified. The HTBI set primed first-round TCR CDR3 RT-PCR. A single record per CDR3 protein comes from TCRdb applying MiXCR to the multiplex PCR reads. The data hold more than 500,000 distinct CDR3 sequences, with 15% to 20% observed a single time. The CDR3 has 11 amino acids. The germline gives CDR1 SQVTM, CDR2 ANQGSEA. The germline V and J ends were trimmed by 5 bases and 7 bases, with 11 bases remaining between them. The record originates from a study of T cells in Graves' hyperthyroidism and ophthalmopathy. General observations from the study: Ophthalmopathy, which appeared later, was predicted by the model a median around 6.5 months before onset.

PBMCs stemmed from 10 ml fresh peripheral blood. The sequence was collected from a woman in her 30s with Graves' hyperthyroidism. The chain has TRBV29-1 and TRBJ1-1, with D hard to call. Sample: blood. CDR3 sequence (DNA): TGCAGCGTTTCCCTAACTTATGAAGCTTTCTTT. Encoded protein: CSVSLTYEAFF.